This record covers a single T cell receptor (beta chain). The CDR3 runs 14 residues. V lost 1 base to trimming and J lost 4 bases, with 10 bases between them. The V gene's germline CDR1 is SGHTA and CDR2 FQGNSA. TCRdb's copy holds only in-frame clones and misses some; the assay was immunoSEQ multiplex PCR. Among about 93,000 clones listed, around 90% were seen once. This record comes from a study of blood T cell repertoires in COVID-19. The origin of this receptor is a human donor with active COVID-19. The donor label of this sample is uncertain. The sample taken for sequencing was peripheral blood. J is TRBJ1-1 and V is TRBV7-2; D unresolved. CDR3 amino acids: CASSLVAGSTEAFF. The CDR3 bases are TGTGCCAGCAGCTTAGTTGCGGGGTCCACTGAAGCTTTCTTT. The whole variable domain, filled in from reference TRBV7-2 and TRBJ1-1, reads GAGVSQSPSNKVTEKGKDVELRCDPISGHTALYWYRQSLGQGLEFLIYFQGNSAPDKSGLPSDRFSAERTGGSVSTLTIQRTQQEDSAVYLCASSLVAGSTEAFFGQGTRLTVV.